The clone carrying this TCR beta chain was recorded a few times. Original methodology: Reference gene primers were amplified, and this amplification served to estimate nucleated cell counts. The protocol was immunoSEQ multiplex PCR, while the TCRdb copy is restricted to in-frame clones and leaves out a portion. Clone size and V and J calls were adopted from that table, with D and trimming inferred from the DNA. The sample lists roughly 150,000 clones, 79% seen once, with 7% to 9% in the top ten. CDR3 length equals 15 residues. The V and J ends lost 5 bases and 4 bases, in that order; junction bases with no gene match: 6. CDR1 is SGHAT, CDR2 FQDESV, per germline (reference sequence). This record comes from a study of blood T cell repertoires in COVID-19. Study-level information: Material from acute and convalescent COVID-19 was sourced from the United States, Italy and Spain. The analysed material was cDNA or gDNA that came from T cells, B-cell-depleted T cells, or PBMCs.

This TCR was recovered from a man aged 50-59 years with active or convalescent COVID-19. Material for sequencing was peripheral blood. V usage is TRBV11-1 and J usage is TRBJ2-2, with 8 bases lining up with TRBD1. In nucleotides, the CDR3 is TGTGCCAGCAGCCTCCGACAGGGGCCCACCGGGGAGCTGTTTTTT. It yields the protein CASSLRQGPTGELFF.